The next 2 T cell receptor beta chains were all read from a single sample in a study of PD-1 blockade in classical Hodgkin lymphoma. Clones were read by immunoSEQ multiplex PCR, and TCRdb kept only the in-frame ones, dropping some. The data show tens of thousands of clones, about nine tenths seen once. As for time point: cycle 4 day 1 (C4D1), after around six weeks of nivolumab. No patient escaped relapse after autologous stem cell transplantation, and brentuximab vedotin exposure varied. This specimen was peripheral blood mononuclear cells (PBMCs), taken before the fourth cycle of nivolumab. The origin of the receptors is a human donor with classical Hodgkin lymphoma.

V usage is TRBV19 and J usage is TRBJ2-7; 9 nucleotides match TRBD2. CDR1 is LNHDA and CDR2 is SQIVND in the germline V gene (reference sequence). With V trimmed by 10 bases and J by 6 bases, 7 bases remained unmatched. This CDR3 spans 12 amino acids. CDR3 in amino acids: CATGLAGSEQYF. In DNA, the CDR3 is TGTGCCACCGGCCTAGCGGGATCCGAGCAGTACTTC.

As concerns this clone: One end of the junction varies from germline; a read error may be responsible. J is TRBJ2-1 and V is TRBV5-4, with no clear D. This CDR3 has 16 residues. Germline CDR1 reads SGHNT; CDR2 reads YYREEE (reference sequence). The DNA of the CDR3 is TGCGCCAGCAGCCAAGATGGCTCGAGCTCCTACAATGAGCAGTTCTTC. Translation: CASSQDGSSSYNEQFF.